This T cell receptor beta chain was profiled in a study of shared clonotypes between healthy human individuals. This CDR3 is 15 amino acids long. Trimming stripped 0 bases from V and 2 bases from J, with 11 bases between. Per germline, CDR1 SQVTM and CDR2 ANQGSEA. This clone was found a few times. The antigen is not known. Template for every sorted-subset replicate PCR totaled around 210 ng DNA, around 32,000 T cell genomes. TCRdb's copy holds only in-frame clones and misses some; the assay was immunoSEQ multiplex PCR. Of about 2.1 million clones in the sample, about 92% were seen once. Naivety among CD8 cells was defined by CD45RO negativity and positive CCR7 selection, thereby excluding terminally differentiated effector memory CD45RA+ cells. Overall study results and limits: Naive subsets generally had larger estimated richness than memory subsets. Inspection by rarefaction showed sorted-subset sequencing to be incomplete despite large depth.

Sequenced material: naive CD8+ T cells from PBMCs. The sequence was obtained from a man aged 18 to 30 in good health. Some clones in this sample may be carry-over from other donors' samples. V and J are TRBV29-1 and TRBJ2-1, with D maybe TRBD2 (6 bases). The CDR3 bases are TGCAGCGTTGAAGATGGAGGGCCAACCTACAATGAGCAGTTCTTC. It translates to CSVEDGGPTYNEQFF.